The rows below give T cell receptor beta chains drawn from one sample of a study of response to subunit inactivated influenza vaccine. TCRdb analysed the RT-PCR reads with MiXCR anew, one entry per CDR3 protein. The sample carries some 500,000 distinct CDR3 sequences, 16% recorded once. Specimen: CD4+ T cells sorted from PBMCs, collected around 2 years after vaccination. These receptors all stem from a man between 50 and 75 years old who received an inactivated influenza vaccine. Both conserved end residues are part of each CDR3. D genes are given only for firm matches. Not all rows give a size; the values are once, few, many and, for expanded clones, a class.

J	D	V	size	DNA	CDR3
TRBJ2-3	TRBD1	TRBV5-1	.	TGCGCCAGCAGCTCCTGGACAGGGACAGAGACGCAGTATTTT	CASSSWTGTETQYF
TRBJ1-2	.	TRBV5-5	few	TGTGCCAGCAGCTTGGAAAGCGGCGGCTACACCTTC	CASSLESGGYTF
TRBJ1-2	.	TRBV29-1	.	TGCAGCGGTGTGGGGTTGGGTGGCTACACCTTC	CSGVGLGGYTF
TRBJ2-1	TRBD2	TRBV10-3	.	TGTGCCATCTGTTTACCCGGACTAGCGGGGGACTCCTACAATGAGCAGTTCTTC	CAICLPGLAGDSYNEQFF
TRBJ2-3	TRBD2	TRBV10-3	few	TGTGCCATCAGTGAGTTAAGCGGGAGGACCACAGATACGCAGTATTTT	CAISELSGRTTDTQYF
TRBJ2-5	.	TRBV20-1	few	TGCAGTGCTTATTTGGGCGGCCAAGAGACCCAGTACTTC	CSAYLGGQETQYF
TRBJ1-1	.	TRBV20-1	many	TGCAGTGCTAGGTCGCGTATGGGCAGCCTGAACACTGAAGCTTTCTTT	CSARSRMGSLNTEAFF
TRBJ1-4	TRBD1	TRBV2	once	TGTGCCAGCAGTGATCTCCATCCGGGAAACCGGGACAGAGATCAAAAACTGTTTTTT	CASSDLHPGNRDRDQKLFF
TRBJ1-6	.	TRBV2	few	TGTGCCAGCAGATTAACAGGGAATTCACCCCTCCACTTT	CASRLTGNSPLHF
TRBJ2-7	.	TRBV5-1	.	TGCGCCAGCAGCTTTTCCGGACAGAATGTCTACGAGCAGTACTTC	CASSFSGQNVYEQYF
TRBJ2-7	TRBD1	TRBV28	many	TGTGCCAGCAGTTCGGGACAGAGCGCCGAGCAGTACTTC	CASSSGQSAEQYF
TRBJ1-5	TRBD1	TRBV19	few	TGTGCCAGTAGTACGCAAAGGACAGGGGGCGCTGGCAATCAGCCCCAGCATTTT	CASSTQRTGGAGNQPQHF
TRBJ1-1	TRBD1	TRBV3-1	.	TGTGCCAGCAGCCAAGACGGGGGACAGGGGTCGTGGAACACTGAAGCTTTCTTT	CASSQDGGQGSWNTEAFF
TRBJ2-7	.	TRBV12-3/TRBV12-4	few	TGTGCCAGCAGTTTTAGGGGAGAACCCCCCTACGAGCAGTACTTC	CASSFRGEPPYEQYF
TRBJ2-7	.	TRBV7-9	few	TGTGCCAGCAGCTCTTATCCGGCCCGGACCTACGAGCAGTACTTC	CASSSYPARTYEQYF
TRBJ2-7	TRBD2	TRBV20-1	.	TGCAGTGCTGGAGCGGGGACTAGCCGGCACGAGCAGTACTTC	CSAGAGTSRHEQYF
TRBJ2-3	.	TRBV20-1	.	TGCAGTGCTAGCCTGTGGAGGTCCGGGGACTTGGATACGCAGTATTTT	CSASLWRSGDLDTQYF